Presented here are 23 T cell receptor beta chains from one specimen sequenced in a study of early T cells in non-severe SARS-CoV-2 infection (dated by TCRdb to the early 2020s). Libraries were constructed by 5' RACE. TCRdb names NextSeq 500 as the instrument used. TCRdb reanalyzed the raw reads on its own, using fastp at Q25 for trimming and MiXCR for clone calling, and kept in-frame beta chains. CDR3 protein sequences are deduplicated, and each keeps its most common genes and DNA. The sample includes around 70,000 distinct CDR3 sequences, with 10% observed a single time. Less than 20% of the sample is in the top ten clones. The starting material was whole blood, obtained at baseline. Receptors were obtained from an adult who was a healthcare worker with PCR-confirmed SARS-CoV-2 infection or an uninfected control (not recorded which).

Notes on this clonotype: A much larger clonotype is one base distant, so this may be a read error. The conserved final phenylalanine or tryptophan is absent from the CDR3, which likely points to a read error. CDR3 DNA: TGCGCCAGCAGCCCCCAACGGGACCCATTTGTGGCCAACGTCCTGACTATC. Encoded protein: CASSPQRDPFVANVLTI. The rearrangement uses TRBV4-3 and TRBJ2-6; tentatively, D is TRBD1 or TRBD2 (5 bases each). The CDR3 length is 17 residues. Deletions cut 4 bases from V and 6 bases from J, with 19 bases between. The germline CDR1 and CDR2 sequences are LGHNA and YSLEER.

Many counts were recorded for this clonotype. The chain joins TRBV6-1 to TRBJ2-3; TRBD1 is a possible D gene (5 bases). V dropped 7 bases and J dropped 2 bases, with 16 bases sitting between them. The CDR3 sequence is 15 residues long. CDR1 is MNHNS, CDR2 SASEGT, per germline. Here the CDR3 DNA reads TGTGCCAGCACCCGAGTCCAGGGCTACACAGATACGCAGTATTTT. Its protein product is CASTRVQGYTDTQYF.

The chain combines TRBV20-1 with TRBJ2-7; TRBD2 agrees at 13 bases. CDR1 DFQATT and CDR2 SNEGSKA come from the germline V gene (reference sequence). J gave up 1 base and V 0 bases, and 12 bases lay outside the gene matches. The CDR3 length is 19 residues. CDR3 amino acids: CSARDLWTSGSAGSYEQYF. CDR3 in DNA: TGCAGTGCTAGAGATCTTTGGACTAGCGGGAGCGCGGGATCCTACGAGCAGTACTTC.

This clonotype was observed a handful of times. The chain is built from TRBV20-1 and TRBJ2-3; 7 nucleotides agree with TRBD1. CDR3 length: 14 amino acids. Looked up from germline, CDR1 is DFQATT and CDR2 is SNEGSKA (reference sequence). The trim removed 0 bases at V and 1 base at J, leaving 1 base unmatched. In nucleotides, the CDR3 is TGCAGTGCTAGAGATCAGGGGGGCACAGATACGCAGTATTTT. Its protein product is CSARDQGGTDTQYF.

This clonotype has more than one count but fewer than ten. V is TRBV15 and J is TRBJ2-7, with 10 bases identical to TRBD2. Germline-derived CDR1 and CDR2 are LNHNV and YYDKDF (reference sequence). The CDR3 loop spans 14 amino acids. V was pared by 2 bases and J by 5 bases, with 3 bases of the junction left unmatched. CDR3 bases: TGTGCCACCAGCAGACTAGCGGGAGCCCACGAGCAGTACTTC. It is translated as CATSRLAGAHEQYF.

V gene TRBV20-1 combines with J gene TRBJ2-1; 9 bases line up with TRBD2. The CDR3 contains 14 residues. J lost 4 bases, V lost 6 bases, and 7 bases had no gene match. The germline CDR1 and CDR2 sequences are DFQATT and SNEGSKA (reference sequence). The CDR3 bases are TGCAGTGCCCCTGGGACTAGCCCTTACAATGAGCAGTTCTTC. Its translation: CSAPGTSPYNEQFF.

The rearrangement joins TRBV2 to TRBJ2-5; TRBD1 agrees at 9 bases. After removal of 7 bases from V and 5 bases from J, the junction contained 8 bases not matched to a gene. The CDR3 contains 14 residues. CDR1 is SNHLY and CDR2 is FYNNEI in the germline V gene. CDR3 in amino acids: CASIMRTGDETQYF. Written as DNA, the CDR3 is TGTGCCAGCATTATGAGGACAGGGGATGAGACCCAGTACTTC.

This clonotype has a count of ten or more. The V gene is TRBV18, the J gene TRBJ1-5; 8 bases map to TRBD1. V gave up 0 bases and J gave up 1 base; unmatched junction bases: 8. Germline CDR1 KGHSH, CDR2 LQKENI. The CDR3 has 18 amino acids. The CDR3, as DNA: TGTGCCAGCTCACCACCGGGGCAGGGGGCAGGAAGCAATCAGCCCCAGCATTTT. Translation gives CASSPPGQGAGSNQPQHF.

The table lists this clonotype with many counts. The chain carries TRBV11-2 and TRBJ1-3; the D is unclear. The germline gives CDR1 SGHAT, CDR2 FQNNGV. The length of the CDR3 is 15 residues. The V and J ends lost 3 bases and 2 bases respectively, with 11 bases between them. The chain's CDR3 is CASSFAAQTGNTIYF. CDR3 DNA sequence: TGTGCCAGCAGCTTTGCGGCACAGACTGGAAACACCATATATTTT. Variable domain in full (rest from reference TRBV11-2 and TRBJ1-3): EAGVAQSPRYKIIEKRQSVAFWCNPISGHATLYWYQQILGQGPKLLIQFQNNGVVDDSQLPKDRFSAERLKGVDSTLKIQPAKLEDSAVYLCASSFAAQTGNTIYFGEGSWLTVV.

This clonotype was counted a few times. CDR3 DNA sequence: TGCAGCGTAGCACTCGGTAGGGCCCATGAGCAGTTCTTC. It specifies CSVALGRAHEQFF. The V call is TRBV29-1, the J call TRBJ2-1; D is ambiguous. The germline V and J ends were trimmed by 6 bases and 8 bases, with 17 bases remaining between them. The germline gives CDR1 SQVTM, CDR2 ANQGSEA. The CDR3 sequence is 13 residues long.

Many counts were recorded for this clonotype. The chain links TRBV6-2 or TRBV6-3 to TRBJ2-7; 8 bases agree with TRBD1. Trimming removed 6 bases from V and 3 bases from J; junction bases left unmatched: 7. This CDR3 is built from 14 residues. The germline V gene has CDR1 MNHEY and CDR2 SVGEGT. The CDR3, as DNA: TGTGCCAGCAGAATCCTCGACAGGGGCTACGAGCAGTACTTC. It is translated as CASRILDRGYEQYF.

This clonotype was detected many times. The genes are TRBV29-1 and TRBJ2-3, with 8 positions matching TRBD2. Germline V gives CDR1 SQVTM, CDR2 ANQGSEA. The CDR3 extends over 15 amino acids. Unmatched junction bases numbered 5, after V lost 2 bases and J lost 1 base. The CDR3 loop reads CSVEILAGRTDTQYF. CDR3 sequence (DNA): TGCAGCGTTGAAATCCTAGCGGGTCGCACAGATACGCAGTATTTT.

V and J are TRBV30 and TRBJ1-5, with TRBD1 identical over 7 bases. The CDR3 is 15 amino acids. The V and J ends lost 3 bases and 3 bases, in that order; junction bases with no gene match: 8. CDR1 is GTSNPN, CDR2 SVGIG, per germline (reference sequence). The CDR3 region is CAWSLRQGVNQPQHF. In nucleotides, the CDR3 is TGTGCCTGGAGCCTCCGTCAGGGGGTCAATCAGCCCCAGCATTTT.

This clonotype was seen more than once but under ten times. This chain joins TRBV5-1 and TRBJ2-3; either TRBD1 or TRBD2 may fit D (5 bases each). Germline CDR1 SGHRS, CDR2 YFSETQ. The CDR3 extends over 15 amino acids. Trimming stripped 3 bases from V and 0 bases from J, with 11 bases between. The CDR3 DNA is TGCGCCAGCAGCTCGGGGACGTTTAGCACAGATACGCAGTATTTT. Its translation: CASSSGTFSTDTQYF.

This clonotype was seen a handful of times. The J gene is TRBJ2-5, the V gene TRBV19; possible D gene TRBD1, 5 bases. The V and J ends lost 5 bases and 1 base respectively, with 17 bases between them. CDR1 is LNHDA and CDR2 is SQIVND in the germline V gene (reference sequence). CDR3 length: 16 residues. This CDR3 reads CASSLRTGGTQETQYF. CDR3 DNA: TGTGCCAGTAGTCTTAGAACAGGCGGTACCCAAGAGACCCAGTACTTC.

This clonotype showed up just a few times. The chain uses TRBV15 and TRBJ2-3; 13 bases line up with TRBD2. This CDR3 is 16 amino acids long. Germline trimming cut 7 bases from V and 4 bases from J; bases unmatched to any gene: 8. Germline V gene sequence: CDR1 LNHNV, CDR2 YYDKDF (reference sequence). CDR3 amino acids: CATTLRTSGSSDTQYF. The CDR3 DNA reads TGTGCCACCACCCTCAGGACTAGCGGGAGTTCAGATACGCAGTATTTT.

At least ten counts were recorded for this clonotype. This chain connects TRBV4-3 to TRBJ2-6, with unresolved D. The CDR3 is made up of 15 amino acids. Trimming took 3 bases from V and 1 from J, leaving 7 bases between them. Germline CDR1 reads LGHNA; CDR2 reads YSLEER. CDR3 amino acids: CASSQTVSGANVLTF. The CDR3 bases are TGCGCCAGCAGCCAGACGGTTTCTGGGGCCAACGTCCTGACTTTC.

The chain carries TRBV5-5 and TRBJ1-1; a possible D gene is TRBD1 (6 bases). The CDR3 has 13 residues. Trimming took 2 bases from V and 3 from J, leaving 8 bases between them. The germline CDR1 and CDR2 sequences are SGHKS and YYEKEE (reference sequence). The CDR3 region has the DNA TGTGCCAGCAGCTTACAGGGATACACTGAAGCTTTCTTT. The encoded protein is CASSLQGYTEAFF. Using reference TRBV5-5 and TRBJ1-1 for the parts outside the CDR3, the full variable domain is DAGVTQSPTHLIKTRGQQVTLRCSPISGHKSVSWYQQVLGQGPQFIFQYYEKEERGRGNFPDRFSARQFPNYSSELNVNALLLGDSALYLCASSLQGYTEAFFGQGTRLTVV.

The V and J genes are TRBV6-6 and TRBJ1-2; a possible D gene is TRBD1 (5 bases). CDR1 is MNHNY, CDR2 SVGAGI, per germline (reference sequence). The CDR3 has 16 residues. The germline V and J ends were trimmed by 5 bases and 4 bases, with 20 bases remaining between them. This chain's CDR3 is CASSNRTGTAFYGYTF. CDR3 nucleotide sequence: TGTGCCAGCAGTAACCGGACTGGGACGGCATTCTATGGCTACACCTTC.

This clonotype appeared many times. V usage is TRBV10-2 and J usage is TRBJ2-3; no clear D gene. The germline V gene encodes CDR1 WSHSY and CDR2 SAAADI. The CDR3 consists of 13 residues. Trimming stripped 3 bases from V and 5 bases from J, with 9 bases between. The CDR3 here is CASSEWGGDTQYF. CDR3 in DNA: TGCGCCAGCAGTGAATGGGGTGGAGATACGCAGTATTTT.

This clonotype was recorded many times. The V call is TRBV21-1, the J call TRBJ1-2. TRBV21-1 is assigned pseudogene status. The CDR3 length is 14 residues. CDR3 in DNA: TGTGCCAGCAGCGGCAACTCCCCTAACTATGGCTACACCTTC. Its protein product is CASSGNSPNYGYTF.

This clonotype was counted a few times. The chain recombines TRBV7-6 with TRBJ2-3; TRBD2 might be the D (6 bases). CDR1 is SGHVS, CDR2 FNYEAQ, per germline. The CDR3 consists of 15 residues. V lost 4 bases and J 4 bases, leaving 15 bases between the germline ends. CDR3 protein: CASSYGGWGSDTQYF. The CDR3 coding sequence is TGTGCCAGCAGCTACGGGGGTTGGGGGTCAGATACGCAGTATTTT.

This clonotype was counted many times. The chain recombines TRBV27 with TRBJ1-2; D is perhaps TRBD1 (5 bases). The ends were cut back, 6 bases at V and 2 bases at J, with 10 bases in the middle. The germline V gene encodes CDR1 MNHEY and CDR2 SMNVEV (reference sequence). The CDR3 covers 13 residues. The CDR3 DNA sequence: TGTGCCAGCAGAGGGACGGTGAACTATGGCTACACCTTC. Protein sequence: CASRGTVNYGYTF.